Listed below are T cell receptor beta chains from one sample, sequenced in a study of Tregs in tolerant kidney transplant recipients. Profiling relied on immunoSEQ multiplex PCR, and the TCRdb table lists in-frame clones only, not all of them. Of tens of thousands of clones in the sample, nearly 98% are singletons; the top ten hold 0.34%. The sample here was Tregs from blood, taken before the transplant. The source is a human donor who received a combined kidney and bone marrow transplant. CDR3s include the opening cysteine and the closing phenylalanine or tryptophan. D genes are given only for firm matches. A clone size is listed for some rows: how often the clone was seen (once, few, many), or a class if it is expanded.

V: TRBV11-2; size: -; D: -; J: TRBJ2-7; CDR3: CASSLYPGSYYEQYF; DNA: TGTGCCAGCAGCTTATACCCGGGGAGTTACTACGAGCAGTACTTC
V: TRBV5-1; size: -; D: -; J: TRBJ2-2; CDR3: CASSLMAGRTGELFF; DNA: TGCGCCAGCAGCTTAATGGCAGGGAGGACCGGGGAGCTGTTTTTT
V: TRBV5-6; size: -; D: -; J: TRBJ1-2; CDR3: CASSLKRGSINYGYTF; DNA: TGTGCCAGCAGCCTAAAAAGGGGGTCGATTAACTATGGCTACACCTTC
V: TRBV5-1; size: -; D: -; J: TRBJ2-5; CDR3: CASSPLFQETQYF; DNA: TGCGCCAGCAGCCCCCTGTTCCAAGAGACCCAGTACTTC
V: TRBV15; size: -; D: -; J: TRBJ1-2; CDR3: CATSRDLRGQYYGYTF; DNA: TGTGCCACCAGCAGAGATCTCAGAGGGCAGTACTATGGCTACACCTTC
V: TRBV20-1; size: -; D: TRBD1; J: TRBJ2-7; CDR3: CSARTGAEQYF; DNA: TGCAGTGCCCGGACAGGGGCCGAGCAGTACTTC
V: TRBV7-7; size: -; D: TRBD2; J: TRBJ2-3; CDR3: CASSLGLAGGTDTQYF; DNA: TGTGCCAGCAGCTTGGGACTAGCGGGGGGCACAGATACGCAGTATTTT
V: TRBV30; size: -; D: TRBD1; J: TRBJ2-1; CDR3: CAWSARGRVSEQFF; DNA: TGTGCCTGGAGTGCCAGGGGGCGCGTGTCTGAGCAGTTCTTC
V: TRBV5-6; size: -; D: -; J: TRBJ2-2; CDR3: CASSFLSGGKLFF; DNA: TGTGCCAGCAGCTTCCTCAGTGGGGGGAAACTGTTTTTT
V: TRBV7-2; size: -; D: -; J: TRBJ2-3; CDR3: CASSLTGGHDTQYF; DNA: TGTGCCAGCAGCTTAACGGGGGGCCACGATACGCAGTATTTT
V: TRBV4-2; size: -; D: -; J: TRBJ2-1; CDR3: CASSQVKAGPNNEQFF; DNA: TGTGCCAGCAGCCAAGTAAAAGCGGGCCCAAACAATGAGCAGTTCTTC
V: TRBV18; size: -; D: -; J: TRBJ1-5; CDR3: CASSSRREQPQHF; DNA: TGTGCCAGCTCGAGTCGAAGAGAACAGCCCCAGCATTTT
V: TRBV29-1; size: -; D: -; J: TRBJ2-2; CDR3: CSVQGSANTGELFF; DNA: TGCAGCGTACAGGGAAGTGCGAACACCGGGGAGCTGTTTTTT
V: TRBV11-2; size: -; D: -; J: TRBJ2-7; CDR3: CASSFGAYEQYF; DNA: TGTGCCAGCAGCTTTGGAGCCTACGAGCAGTACTTC
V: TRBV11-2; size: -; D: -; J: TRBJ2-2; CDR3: CASSLRRLLTGELFF; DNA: TGTGCCAGCAGCCTGAGGAGACTACTCACCGGGGAGCTGTTTTTT
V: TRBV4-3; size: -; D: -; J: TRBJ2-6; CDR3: CASSQDPRAGANVLTF; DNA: TGCGCCAGCAGCCAAGATCCGCGGGCCGGGGCCAACGTCCTGACTTTC
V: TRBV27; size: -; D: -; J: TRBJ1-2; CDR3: CASSPRGIINYGYTF; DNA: TGTGCCAGCAGTCCAAGGGGAATAATTAACTATGGCTACACCTTC
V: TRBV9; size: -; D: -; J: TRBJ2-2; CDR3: CASSVWGGGTGELFF; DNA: TGTGCCAGCAGCGTATGGGGAGGAGGTACCGGGGAGCTGTTTTTT
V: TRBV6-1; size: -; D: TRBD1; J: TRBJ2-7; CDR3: CASRGTGAYEQYF; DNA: TGTGCCAGCAGGGGGACAGGGGCATACGAGCAGTACTTC
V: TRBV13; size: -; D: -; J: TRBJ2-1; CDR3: CASSLWTPPSPHNEQFF; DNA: TGTGCCAGCAGCTTATGGACTCCGCCCTCACCCCACAATGAGCAGTTCTTC
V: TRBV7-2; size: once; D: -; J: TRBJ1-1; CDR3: CASSFSRRADSFF; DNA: TGTGCCAGCAGCTTTTCGAGGAGGGCCGATTCTTTCTTT
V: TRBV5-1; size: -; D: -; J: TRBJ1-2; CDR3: CASNSGDPWDGYTF; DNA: TGCGCCAGCAACTCAGGGGACCCGTGGGATGGCTACACCTTC
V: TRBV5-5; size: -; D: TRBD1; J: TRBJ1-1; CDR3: CASSPGGAPFF; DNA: TGTGCCAGCAGCCCAGGGGGCGCCCCTTTCTTT
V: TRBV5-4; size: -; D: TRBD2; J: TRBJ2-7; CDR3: CASSLRKAGGYEQYF; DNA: TGTGCCAGCAGCTTGAGAAAAGCGGGAGGCTACGAGCAGTACTTC
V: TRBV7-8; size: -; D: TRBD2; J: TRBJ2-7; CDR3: CASSLSFGLAASYEQYF; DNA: TGTGCCAGCAGCTTATCCTTTGGACTAGCGGCCTCCTACGAGCAGTACTTC
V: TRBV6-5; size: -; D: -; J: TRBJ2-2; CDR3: CASSYFGGKNTGELFF; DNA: TGTGCCAGCAGTTACTTTGGGGGGAAGAACACCGGGGAGCTGTTTTTT
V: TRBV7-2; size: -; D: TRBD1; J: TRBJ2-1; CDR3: CASSLGQNSYNEQFF; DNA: TGTGCCAGCAGCTTGGGACAGAACTCCTACAATGAGCAGTTCTTC
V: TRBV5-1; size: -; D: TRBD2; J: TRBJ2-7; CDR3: CASSRSGGQYGEQYF; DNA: TGCGCCAGCAGTAGGAGCGGGGGGCAGTACGGGGAGCAGTACTTC
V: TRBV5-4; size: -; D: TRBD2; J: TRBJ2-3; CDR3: CASSLPLAGTDTQYF; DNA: TGTGCCAGCAGCCTCCCTCTAGCGGGCACAGATACGCAGTATTTT
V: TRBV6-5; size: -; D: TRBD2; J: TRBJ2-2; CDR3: CASSFGLAGTGELFF; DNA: TGTGCCAGCAGTTTTGGACTAGCGGGCACCGGGGAGCTGTTTTTT
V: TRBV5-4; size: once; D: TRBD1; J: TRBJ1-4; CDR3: CASSLDPGQGGEKLFF; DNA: TGTGCCAGCAGCTTAGATCCGGGACAGGGGGGCGAAAAACTGTTTTTT
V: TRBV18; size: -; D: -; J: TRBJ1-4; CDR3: CASSPRGLEEKLFF; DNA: TGTGCCAGCTCACCGAGGGGGTTGGAGGAAAAACTGTTTTTT
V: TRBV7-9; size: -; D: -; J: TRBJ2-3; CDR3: CASSLLPDTDTQYF; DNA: TGTGCCAGCAGCTTATTACCAGACACAGATACGCAGTATTTT
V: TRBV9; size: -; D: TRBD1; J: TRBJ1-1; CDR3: CASSPGLGQGALNTEAFF; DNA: TGTGCCAGCAGCCCAGGTTTGGGACAGGGGGCCCTGAACACTGAAGCTTTCTTT
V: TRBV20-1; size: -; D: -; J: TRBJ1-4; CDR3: CSARAIEKLFF; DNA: TGCAGTGCTAGAGCCATTGAAAAACTGTTTTTT
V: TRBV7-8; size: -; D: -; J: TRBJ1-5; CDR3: CASSGGIQPQHF; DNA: TGTGCCAGCAGCGGAGGTATTCAGCCCCAGCATTTT
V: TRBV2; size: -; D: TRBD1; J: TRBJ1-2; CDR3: CASARQGTNYGYTF; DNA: TGTGCCAGCGCAAGACAGGGGACCAACTATGGCTACACCTTC